The next 25 T cell receptor beta chains were all read from a single sample in a study of graft-versus-host responses after intestinal transplantation. Assay: immunoSEQ multiplex PCR; the TCRdb copy retains only in-frame clones and omits some. This sample has about 93,000 clones, with about 93% found just once. The antigens for these receptors are not known. The source material was unstimulated CD8+ T cells sorted from spleen or lymph node cells, sampled before intestinal transplant. All receptors come from a human donor who received an intestinal transplant.

V is TRBV19 and J is TRBJ1-6; 7 bases match TRBD1. From germline, CDR1 is LNHDA and CDR2 SQIVND (reference sequence). V lost 10 bases to trimming and J lost 8 bases; unmatched junction nucleotides: 14. CDR3 size: 15 residues. CDR3 DNA sequence: TGTGCCACCGGGGCAACAGGGGCCGGTTATTCACCCCTCCACTTT. Translated, it gives CATGATGAGYSPLHF. Combining the CDR3 with reference TRBV19 and TRBJ1-6 gives the whole variable domain DGGITQSPKYLFRKEGQNVTLSCEQNLNHDAMYWYRQDPGQGLRLIYYSQIVNDFQKGDIAEGYSVSREKKESFPLTVTSAQKNPTAFYLCATGATGAGYSPLHFGNGTRLTVT.

The chain employs TRBV19 and TRBJ2-7, with D possibly matching TRBD1 (7 bases). The CDR3 is made up of 14 amino acids. Germline V gene sequence: CDR1 LNHDA, CDR2 SQIVND (reference sequence). V lost 10 bases and J 7 bases, leaving 23 bases between the germline ends. The CDR3 region is CATTHGTAGGEQYF. The CDR3 coding sequence is TGTGCCACCACTCACGGGACAGCGGGCGGAGAGCAGTACTTC.

This chain links TRBV9 with TRBJ2-1; TRBD1 aligns across 7 bases. Per the germline V gene, CDR1 is SGDLS and CDR2 is YYNGEE. The CDR3 has 15 amino acids. The J segment lost 4 bases and the V segment lost 2 bases, leaving 6 bases of the junction unmatched. CDR3 protein: CASSVSGGTYNEQFF. The CDR3, as DNA: TGTGCCAGCAGCGTCTCAGGGGGTACATACAATGAGCAGTTCTTC.

The chain joins TRBV4-1 to TRBJ1-6; possible D gene TRBD1, 6 bases. CDR1 is MGHRA and CDR2 is YSYEKL in the germline V gene. The ends were cut back, 2 bases at V and 7 bases at J, with 12 bases in the middle. CDR3 length: 15 residues. The CDR3 reads CASSQQGTLNSPLHF. DNA of the CDR3: TGCGCCAGCAGCCAACAAGGGACACTAAATTCACCCCTCCACTTT.

CDR3: CATSRDRGRNEQFF. The DNA of the CDR3 is TGTGCCACCAGCAGAGATAGGGGGCGCAATGAGCAGTTCTTC. The rearrangement uses TRBV15 and TRBJ2-1; 7 nucleotides line up with TRBD1. V dropped 0 bases and J dropped 6; count of bases not matched to a gene: 2. CDR1 and CDR2 from the germline V gene are LNHNV and YYDKDF (reference sequence). CDR3 length: 14 amino acids.

The chain recombines TRBV19 with TRBJ2-1; 9 positions match TRBD2. This CDR3 comprises 15 residues. Trimming took 5 bases from V and 3 from J; bases not matched to a gene: 5. CDR1 LNHDA and CDR2 SQIVND come from the germline V gene (reference sequence). CDR3 coding DNA: TGTGCCAGTAGTCGTAGCGGGAGTTTCTACAATGAGCAGTTCTTC. It yields the protein CASSRSGSFYNEQFF. The whole variable domain, remainder taken from reference TRBV19 and TRBJ2-1, is DGGITQSPKYLFRKEGQNVTLSCEQNLNHDAMYWYRQDPGQGLRLIYYSQIVNDFQKGDIAEGYSVSREKKESFPLTVTSAQKNPTAFYLCASSRSGSFYNEQFFGPGTRLTVL.

The chain uses TRBV4-1 and TRBJ1-1; D possibly corresponds to TRBD1 (6 bases). Germline V gene data show CDR1 as MGHRA and CDR2 as YSYEKL. Trimming took off 0 bases at V and 1 base at J, with 21 bases between the two ends. The CDR3 contains 19 residues. The CDR3 DNA reads TGCGCCAGCAGCCAAGAAAATGCTATACGCTTACAGGGGAACACTGAAGCTTTCTTT. Its translation: CASSQENAIRLQGNTEAFF.

The genes are TRBV29-1 and TRBJ2-5; maybe TRBD1 (6 bases). The J call may be wrong; the DNA end is better matched by TRBJ2-7. The germline V gene has CDR1 SQVTM and CDR2 ANQGSEA. The CDR3 totals 14 residues. As DNA, the CDR3 is TGCAGCGTTGAAGAAACAGGGCTAGGGTACGAGCAGTACTTC. It is translated as CSVEETGLGYEQYF.

The V gene is TRBV28, the J gene TRBJ2-5; 10 positions agree with TRBD2. This CDR3 is built from 16 residues. The junction had 11 bases not matched to a gene; V was cut back by 5 bases and J by 5 bases. Germline CDR1 is MDHEN and CDR2 is SYDVKM. The CDR3: CASSPGLAGVWETQYF. The CDR3 bases are TGTGCCAGCAGTCCCGGCCTAGCGGGAGTATGGGAGACCCAGTACTTC.

This chain connects TRBV19 to TRBJ1-2; TRBD1 matches at 9 bases. This CDR3 is built from 18 residues. Germline V gene lookup returns CDR1 LNHDA and CDR2 SQIVND (reference sequence). Trimming took 2 bases from V and 5 from J; bases not matched to a gene: 15. This CDR3 reads CASSIRGQGSRRRYGYTF. CDR3 DNA: TGTGCCAGTAGTATACGCGGACAGGGGTCCCGTCGTAGATATGGCTACACCTTC. Variable domain in full (rest from reference TRBV19 and TRBJ1-2): DGGITQSPKYLFRKEGQNVTLSCEQNLNHDAMYWYRQDPGQGLRLIYYSQIVNDFQKGDIAEGYSVSREKKESFPLTVTSAQKNPTAFYLCASSIRGQGSRRRYGYTFGSGTRLTVV.

The gene calls are TRBV6-1 and TRBJ2-1, with a weak D call TRBD1 (5 bases). V gave up 2 bases and J gave up 6 bases, with 17 bases separating them. Germline assignment: CDR1 MNHNS and CDR2 SASEGT. The CDR3 sequence is 16 residues long. The CDR3 here is CASSEWGQLNINEQFF. CDR3 DNA sequence: TGTGCCAGCAGTGAATGGGGCCAACTAAACATCAATGAGCAGTTCTTC.

The chain employs TRBV19 and TRBJ1-5; D not certain. V was clipped by 6 bases and J by 4 bases, with 7 bases between them. Germline V lookup: CDR1 LNHDA, CDR2 SQIVND (reference sequence). CDR3 size: 12 residues. Here the CDR3 DNA reads TGTGCCAGTAGCCCGGTGAATCAGCCCCAGCATTTT. Its translation: CASSPVNQPQHF.

The V and J genes are TRBV9 and TRBJ2-3; TRBD1 aligns across 10 bases. This CDR3 region has 16 residues. The V and J ends lost 2 bases and 6 bases, in that order; junction bases with no gene match: 9. Germline values: CDR1 SGDLS, CDR2 YYNGEE. In DNA form, the CDR3 reads TGTGCCAGCAGCGTTCCGAGACAGGGGGCAACGGATACGCAGTATTTT. Its protein is CASSVPRQGATDTQYF.

J is TRBJ2-7 and V is TRBV19; maybe TRBD2 (5 bases). The CDR3 totals 15 residues. Looked up from germline, CDR1 is LNHDA and CDR2 is SQIVND (reference sequence). The V end was cut by 3 bases, the J end by 3 bases, with 15 bases between. CDR3 in DNA: TGTGCCAGTAGTATTTATTCGGGGAGTCACTACGAGCAGTACTTC. It is translated as CASSIYSGSHYEQYF.

The chain has TRBV29-1 and TRBJ2-1; D is unresolved. Germline assignment: CDR1 SQVTM and CDR2 ANQGSEA. The CDR3 runs 10 residues. The V and J ends lost 5 bases and 5 bases respectively, with 4 bases between them. CDR3 bases: TGCAGCGTTCGCGACAATGAGCAGTTCTTC. Residues: CSVRDNEQFF.

The chain carries TRBV21-1 and TRBJ2-5; the D call of TRBD1 is as the table states it, not checked on the DNA. TRBV21-1 is assigned pseudogene status. CDR3 length equals 16 residues. This chain's CDR3 is CASSNAGQGARETQYF. CDR3 bases: TGTGCCAGCAGCAACGCAGGACAGGGGGCGCGGGAGACCCAGTACTTC.

The rearrangement links TRBV11-3 to TRBJ1-6; TRBD1 matches at 9 bases. CDR3 length: 15 residues. V lost 2 bases to trimming and J lost 9 bases; unmatched junction nucleotides: 5. The germline V gene encodes CDR1 SGHNT and CDR2 YENEEA. The chain's CDR3 is CASSLRSDRGSPLHF. The CDR3 bases are TGTGCCAGCAGCTTACGTTCGGACAGGGGTTCACCCCTCCACTTT.

This chain links TRBV13 with TRBJ2-1; 7 bases fit TRBD2. The length of the CDR3 is 14 residues. The V gene end was trimmed by 5 bases and the J gene end by 5 bases; junction bases not matched to a gene: 6. Germline values: CDR1 PRHDT, CDR2 FYEKMQ (reference sequence). CDR3 amino acids: CASSRREEHNEQFF. The DNA of the CDR3 is TGTGCCAGCAGCCGACGGGAGGAACACAATGAGCAGTTCTTC.

This chain joins TRBV6-6 and TRBJ2-7; D ambiguous. V was pared by 8 bases and J by 2 bases, with 7 bases between. The CDR3 length is 11 residues. Germline V lookup: CDR1 MNHNY, CDR2 SVGAGI (reference sequence). CDR3 in DNA: TGTGCCAGCGCGGAGACCTACGAGCAGTACTTC. Translating it yields CASAETYEQYF.

V is TRBV6-5 and J is TRBJ2-7; D may be TRBD2 (5 bases). The germline CDR1 and CDR2 sequences are MNHEY and SVGAGI. V shed 4 bases and J shed 3 bases, with 10 bases lying between them. This CDR3 has 13 amino acids. The CDR3 DNA follows: TGTGCCAGCAGTTCCCGAGGGAGCTACGAGCAGTACTTC. Encoded protein: CASSSRGSYEQYF.

V gene TRBV19 combines with J gene TRBJ1-1; a possible D gene is TRBD1 (6 bases). CDR1 and CDR2 (germline): LNHDA, SQIVND (reference sequence). This CDR3 contains 14 residues. V was shortened by 4 bases and J by 5 bases, with 14 bases between the two germline ends. The chain's CDR3 is CASSTTGLGTEAFF. In DNA, the CDR3 is TGTGCCAGTAGTACAACAGGGTTGGGGACTGAAGCTTTCTTT.

This clone was observed once. The chain has TRBV30 and TRBJ2-7; TRBD2 is a possible D gene (5 bases). Germline V lookup: CDR1 GTSNPN, CDR2 SVGIG (reference sequence). The CDR3 has 14 amino acids. Deletions cut 3 bases from V and 3 bases from J, with 15 bases between. The CDR3 region has the DNA TGTGCCTGGAGGTCCGGGCCCGGGGTCTACGAGCAGTACTTC. It codes for CAWRSGPGVYEQYF.

The sample holds one count of this clone. V and J are TRBV5-6 and TRBJ1-6, with no clear D. Deletions cut 0 bases from V and 8 bases from J, with 6 bases between. CDR3 length: 13 residues. From germline, CDR1 is SGHDT and CDR2 YYEEEE. CDR3 residues: CASSLAADSPLHF. CDR3 DNA sequence: TGTGCCAGCAGCTTGGCGGCGGATTCACCCCTCCACTTT.

The chain is built from TRBV7-2 and TRBJ2-1; 9 positions agree with TRBD1. Unmatched junction bases numbered 5, after V lost 4 bases and J lost 4 bases. Looked up from germline, CDR1 is SGHTA and CDR2 is FQGNSA. This CDR3 is 15 amino acids long. The CDR3 spells CASSSQGADYNEQFF. CDR3 sequence (DNA): TGTGCCAGCAGCTCACAGGGGGCGGATTACAATGAGCAGTTCTTC.

V is TRBV11-2 and J is TRBJ1-5; 7 bases fit TRBD1. The CDR3 runs 13 residues. CDR1 is SGHAT and CDR2 is FQNNGV in the germline V gene. J gave up 9 bases and V 3 bases, and 5 bases lay outside the gene matches. The CDR3 protein is CASSFGAGGPQHF. Here the CDR3 DNA reads TGTGCCAGCAGCTTCGGGGCAGGGGGGCCCCAGCATTTT.